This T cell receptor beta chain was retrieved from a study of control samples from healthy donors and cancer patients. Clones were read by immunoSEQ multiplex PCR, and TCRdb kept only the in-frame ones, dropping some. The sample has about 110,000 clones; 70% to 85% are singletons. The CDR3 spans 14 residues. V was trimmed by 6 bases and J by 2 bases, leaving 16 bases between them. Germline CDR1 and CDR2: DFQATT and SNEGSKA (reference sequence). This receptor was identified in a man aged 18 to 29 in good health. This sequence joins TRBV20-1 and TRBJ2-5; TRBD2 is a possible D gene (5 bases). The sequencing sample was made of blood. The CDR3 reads CSASIDYPQETQYF. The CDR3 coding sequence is TGCAGTGCCAGTATTGACTATCCACAAGAGACCCAGTACTTC.